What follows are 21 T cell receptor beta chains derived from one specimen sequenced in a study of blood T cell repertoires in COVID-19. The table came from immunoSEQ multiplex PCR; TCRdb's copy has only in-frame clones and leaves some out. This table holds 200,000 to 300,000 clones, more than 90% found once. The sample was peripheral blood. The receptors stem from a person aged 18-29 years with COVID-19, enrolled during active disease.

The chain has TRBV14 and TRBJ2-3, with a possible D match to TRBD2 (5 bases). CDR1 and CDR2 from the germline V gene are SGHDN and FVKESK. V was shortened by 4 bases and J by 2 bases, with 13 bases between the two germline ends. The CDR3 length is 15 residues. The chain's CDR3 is CASSLDYAYTDTQYF. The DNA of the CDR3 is TGTGCCAGCAGCCTAGACTACGCTTACACAGATACGCAGTATTTT.

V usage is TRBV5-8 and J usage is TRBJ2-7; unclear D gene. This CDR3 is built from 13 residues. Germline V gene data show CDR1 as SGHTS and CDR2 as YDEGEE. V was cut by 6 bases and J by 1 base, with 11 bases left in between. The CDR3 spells CASTWSGSYEQYF. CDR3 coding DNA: TGTGCCAGCACCTGGTCCGGTTCCTACGAGCAGTACTTC.

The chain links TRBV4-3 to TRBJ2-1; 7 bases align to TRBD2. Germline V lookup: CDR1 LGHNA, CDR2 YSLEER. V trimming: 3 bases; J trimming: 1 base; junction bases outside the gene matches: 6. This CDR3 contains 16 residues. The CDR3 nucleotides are TGCGCCAGCAGCCAGGAGGCTAGCGGATCCTACAATGAGCAGTTCTTC. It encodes CASSQEASGSYNEQFF.

The CDR3: CASSQVYSGTSGGSSYNEQFF. CDR3 in DNA: TGTGCCAGCAGCCAAGTCTACTCCGGGACTAGCGGGGGTAGCTCCTACAATGAGCAGTTCTTC. The chain has TRBV4-2 and TRBJ2-1; TRBD2 matches at 14 bases. With 1 base clipped from V and 0 bases from J, the junction kept 11 bases outside the gene matches. CDR1 LGHNA and CDR2 YNFKEQ come from the germline V gene. This CDR3 is built from 21 residues.

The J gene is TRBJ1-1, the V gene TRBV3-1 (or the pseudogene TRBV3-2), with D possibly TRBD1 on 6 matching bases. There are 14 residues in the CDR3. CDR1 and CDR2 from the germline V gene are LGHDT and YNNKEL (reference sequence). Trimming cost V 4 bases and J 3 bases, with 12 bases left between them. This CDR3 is CASSLQGRYTEAFF. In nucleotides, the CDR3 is TGTGCCAGCAGCCTGCAGGGGAGATACACTGAAGCTTTCTTT.

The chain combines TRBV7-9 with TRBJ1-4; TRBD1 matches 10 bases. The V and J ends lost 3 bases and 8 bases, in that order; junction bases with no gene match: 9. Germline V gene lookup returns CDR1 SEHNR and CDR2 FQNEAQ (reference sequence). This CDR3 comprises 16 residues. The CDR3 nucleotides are TGTGCCAGCAGCTTTACTCCGGGACAGGGGAGGGAAAAACTGTTTTTT. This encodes CASSFTPGQGREKLFF.

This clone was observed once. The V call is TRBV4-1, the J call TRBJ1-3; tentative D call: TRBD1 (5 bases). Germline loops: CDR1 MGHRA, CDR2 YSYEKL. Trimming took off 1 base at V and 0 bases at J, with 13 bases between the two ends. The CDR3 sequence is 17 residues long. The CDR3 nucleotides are TGCGCCAGCAGCCAAGTGCGGACACTCGGCTCTGGAAACACCATATATTTT. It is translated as CASSQVRTLGSGNTIYF.

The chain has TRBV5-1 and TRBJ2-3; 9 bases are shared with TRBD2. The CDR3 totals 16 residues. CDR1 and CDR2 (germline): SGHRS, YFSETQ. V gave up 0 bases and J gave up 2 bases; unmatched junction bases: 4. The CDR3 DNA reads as TGCGCCAGCAGCTTGGGAGCTAGCGGGAACACAGATACGCAGTATTTT. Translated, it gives CASSLGASGNTDTQYF.

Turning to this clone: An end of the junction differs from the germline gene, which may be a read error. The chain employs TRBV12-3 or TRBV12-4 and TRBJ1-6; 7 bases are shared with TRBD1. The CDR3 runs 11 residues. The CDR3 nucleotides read TGTGCCAGCAGCTCCGGGACAGCAACGGACTTT. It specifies CASSSGTATDF.

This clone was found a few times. The CDR3 DNA sequence: TGTGCCAGCAGCAAAGGGGACGGGAGCTCCTACGAGCAGTACTTC. Encoded protein: CASSKGDGSSYEQYF. The rearrangement joins TRBV21-1 to TRBJ2-7; TRBD2 is the table's D call and was not checked against the DNA. TRBV21-1 is given as a pseudogene. This CDR3 region has 15 residues.

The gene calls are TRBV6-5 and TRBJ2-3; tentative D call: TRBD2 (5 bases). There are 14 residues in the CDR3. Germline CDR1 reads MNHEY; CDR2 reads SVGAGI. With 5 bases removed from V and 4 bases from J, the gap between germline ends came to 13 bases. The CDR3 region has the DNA TGTGCCAGCAGTCAGCTTAGTAGCGCAGATACGCAGTATTTT. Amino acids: CASSQLSSADTQYF.

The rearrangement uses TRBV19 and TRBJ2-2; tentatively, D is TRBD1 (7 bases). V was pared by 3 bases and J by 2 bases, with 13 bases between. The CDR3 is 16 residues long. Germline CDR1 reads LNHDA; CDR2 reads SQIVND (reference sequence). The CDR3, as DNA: TGTGCCAGTAGTATCGGCAGGGGGGTAAACACCGGGGAGCTGTTTTTT. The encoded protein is CASSIGRGVNTGELFF.

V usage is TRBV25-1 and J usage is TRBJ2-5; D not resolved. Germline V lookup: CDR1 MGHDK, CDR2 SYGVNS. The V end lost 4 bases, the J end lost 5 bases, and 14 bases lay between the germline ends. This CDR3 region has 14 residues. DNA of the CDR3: TGTGCCAGCAGTGCAATAGTACAGACGGAGACCCAGTACTTC. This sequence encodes CASSAIVQTETQYF. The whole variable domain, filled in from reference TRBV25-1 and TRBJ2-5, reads EADIYQTPRYLVIGTGKKITLECSQTMGHDKMYWYQQDPGMELHLIHYSYGVNSTEKGDLSSESTVSRIRTEHFPLTLESARPSHTSQYLCASSAIVQTETQYFGPGTRLLVL.

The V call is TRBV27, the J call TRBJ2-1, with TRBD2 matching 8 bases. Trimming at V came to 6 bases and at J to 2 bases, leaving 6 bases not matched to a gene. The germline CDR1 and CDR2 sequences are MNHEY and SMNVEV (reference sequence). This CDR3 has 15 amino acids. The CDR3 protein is CASRRAGVAYNEQFF. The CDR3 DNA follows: TGTGCCAGCAGGCGAGCGGGAGTGGCCTACAATGAGCAGTTCTTC.

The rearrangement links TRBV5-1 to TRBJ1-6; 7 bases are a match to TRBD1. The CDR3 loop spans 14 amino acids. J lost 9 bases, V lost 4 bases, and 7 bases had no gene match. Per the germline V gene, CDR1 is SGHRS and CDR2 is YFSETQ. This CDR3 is CASSDGTASSPLHF. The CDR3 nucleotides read TGCGCCAGCAGCGATGGGACAGCTAGTTCACCCCTCCACTTT.

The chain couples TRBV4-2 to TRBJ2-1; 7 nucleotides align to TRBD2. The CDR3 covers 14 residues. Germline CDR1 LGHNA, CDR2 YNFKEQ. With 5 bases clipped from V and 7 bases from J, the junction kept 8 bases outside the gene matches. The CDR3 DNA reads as TGTGCCAGCAGCGCCCCGGGAGGCCTAAATGAGCAGTTCTTC. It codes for CASSAPGGLNEQFF.

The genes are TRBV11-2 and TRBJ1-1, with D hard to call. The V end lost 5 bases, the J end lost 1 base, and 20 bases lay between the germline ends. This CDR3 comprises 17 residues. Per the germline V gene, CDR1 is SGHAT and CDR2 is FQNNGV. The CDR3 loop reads CASSPVSGSLRNTEAFF. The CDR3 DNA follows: TGTGCCAGCAGCCCCGTGTCGGGGTCGTTGAGGAACACTGAAGCTTTCTTT.

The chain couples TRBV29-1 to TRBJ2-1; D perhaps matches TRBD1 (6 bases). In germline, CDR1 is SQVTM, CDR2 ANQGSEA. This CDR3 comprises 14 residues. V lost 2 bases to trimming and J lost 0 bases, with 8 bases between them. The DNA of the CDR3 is TGCAGCGTTGAAATCAGGGGCTCCTACAATGAGCAGTTCTTC. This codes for CSVEIRGSYNEQFF.

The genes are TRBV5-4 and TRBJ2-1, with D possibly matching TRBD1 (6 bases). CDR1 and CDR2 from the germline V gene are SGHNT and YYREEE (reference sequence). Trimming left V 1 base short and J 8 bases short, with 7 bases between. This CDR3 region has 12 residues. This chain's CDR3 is CASSLTGYEQFF. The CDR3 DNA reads TGTGCCAGCAGCTTGACAGGGTATGAGCAGTTCTTC.

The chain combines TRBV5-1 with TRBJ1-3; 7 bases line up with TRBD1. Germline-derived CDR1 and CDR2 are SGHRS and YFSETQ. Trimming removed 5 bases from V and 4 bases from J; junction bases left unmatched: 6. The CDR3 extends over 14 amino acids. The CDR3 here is CASRKQGDGNTIYF. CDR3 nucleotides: TGCGCCAGCAGAAAGCAGGGGGACGGAAACACCATATATTTT.

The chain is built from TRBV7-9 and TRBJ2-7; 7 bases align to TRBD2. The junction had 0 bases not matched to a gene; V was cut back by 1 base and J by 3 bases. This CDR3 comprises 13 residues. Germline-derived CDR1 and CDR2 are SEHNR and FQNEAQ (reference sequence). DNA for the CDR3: TGTGCCAGCAGCTTAGGCGGGGGCTACGAGCAGTACTTC. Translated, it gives CASSLGGGYEQYF.